A single sample gave rise to the 21 T cell receptor beta chains below, sequenced in a study of blood T cell repertoires in COVID-19. Libraries were prepared by immunoSEQ multiplex PCR; TCRdb keeps only in-frame clonotypes and omits some of them. The sample lists around 100,000 clones, approximately 88% occurring once. Sequencing was carried out using peripheral blood. The receptors were sampled from a middle-aged man with COVID-19, enrolled during active disease.

The chain employs TRBV7-3 and TRBJ2-2, with 9 bases lining up with TRBD2. The length of the CDR3 is 16 residues. J was trimmed by 2 bases and V by 3 bases; bases with no gene match: 4. Germline V CDR1 and CDR2: SGHTA, FQGTGA. CDR3 loop: CASSFTGTSNTGELFF. CDR3 nucleotides: TGTGCCAGCAGCTTTACCGGGACTAGCAACACCGGGGAGCTGTTTTTT.

This clone was counted once. The chain is built from TRBV20-1 and TRBJ1-1; 7 bases agree with TRBD1. Germline values: CDR1 DFQATT, CDR2 SNEGSKA (reference sequence). V lost 3 bases and J lost 5; bases outside the gene matches: 9. CDR3 length equals 14 residues. Here the CDR3 reads CSASRRGSRTEAFF. The CDR3 DNA is TGCAGTGCTAGTCGCAGGGGGTCAAGGACTGAAGCTTTCTTT.

The chain joins TRBV5-4 to TRBJ1-2; 8 bases line up with TRBD1. The V gene's germline CDR1 is SGHNT and CDR2 YYREEE (reference sequence). The CDR3 runs to 16 residues. After removal of 5 bases from V and 1 base from J, the junction contained 10 bases not matched to a gene. The CDR3 spells CASRPIGQGVNYGYTF. The CDR3 DNA is TGTGCCAGCAGACCAATTGGACAGGGAGTTAACTATGGCTACACCTTC. Full variable domain (outside the CDR3, taken from reference TRBV5-4 and TRBJ1-2): ETGVTQSPTHLIKTRGQQVTLRCSSQSGHNTVSWYQQALGQGPQFIFQYYREEENGRGNFPPRFSGLQFPNYSSELNVNALELDDSALYLCASRPIGQGVNYGYTFGSGTRLTVV.

This chain links TRBV5-1 with TRBJ2-5; 10 bases agree with TRBD1. CDR1 SGHRS and CDR2 YFSETQ come from the germline V gene. The V segment lost 0 bases and the J segment 0 bases; nucleotides outside the gene matches: 2. This CDR3 is 16 amino acids long. CDR3 sequence reads: CASSLVGQGYQETQYF. As DNA, the CDR3 is TGCGCCAGCAGCTTGGTGGGACAGGGGTACCAAGAGACCCAGTACTTC.

V and J are TRBV6-5 and TRBJ1-4; 9 bases are shared with TRBD1. The germline CDR1 and CDR2 sequences are MNHEY and SVGAGI. V lost 6 bases, J lost 8 bases, and 7 bases stayed unmatched. This CDR3 has 14 residues. The CDR3 spells CASSWTGAGEKLFF. CDR3 bases: TGTGCCAGCAGCTGGACAGGGGCGGGGGAAAAACTGTTTTTT.

This chain connects TRBV7-2 to TRBJ2-7; D is perhaps TRBD1 (5 bases). The length of the CDR3 is 15 residues. Between the trimmed V and J ends, which lost 1 base and 4 bases, there was a span of 14 bases. CDR1 and CDR2 from the germline V gene are SGHTA and FQGNSA. This CDR3 is CASSLDRGRVYEQYF. CDR3 bases: TGTGCCAGCAGCTTAGATAGGGGCAGGGTTTACGAGCAGTACTTC.

The V and J genes are TRBV9 and TRBJ2-7; TRBD2 aligns across 11 bases. Germline CDR1 reads SGDLS; CDR2 reads YYNGEE. The length of the CDR3 is 17 residues. V was clipped by 0 bases and J by 6 bases; unmatched bases: 11. CDR3 residues: CASSVAPASGGIFEQYF. The CDR3 bases are TGTGCCAGCAGCGTAGCCCCGGCTAGCGGGGGGATCTTCGAGCAGTACTTC. Together with reference TRBV9 and TRBJ2-7, the CDR3 gives the full variable domain: DSGVTQTPKHLITATGQRVTLRCSPRSGDLSVYWYQQSLDQGLQFLIQYYNGEERAKGNILERFSAQQFPDLHSELNLSSLELGDSALYFCASSVAPASGGIFEQYFGPGTRLTVT.

The chain carries TRBV5-8 and TRBJ1-3, with D perhaps matching TRBD1 (6 bases). The CDR3 has 16 residues. The germline gives CDR1 SGHTS, CDR2 YDEGEE. The germline V and J ends were trimmed by 4 bases and 0 bases, with 14 bases remaining between them. The CDR3 region is CASSPSWTASGNTIYF. As DNA, the CDR3 is TGTGCCAGCAGCCCAAGCTGGACAGCCTCTGGAAACACCATATATTTT.

The rearrangement links TRBV29-1 to TRBJ1-2; TRBD1 might be the D (6 bases). In germline, CDR1 is SQVTM, CDR2 ANQGSEA. V was cut by 7 bases and J by 5 bases, with 14 bases left in between. The length of the CDR3 is 12 residues. Here the CDR3 reads CSAEGQGYGYTF. The CDR3 DNA reads TGCAGCGCAGAGGGGCAGGGGTATGGCTACACCTTC.

This clone appeared once. The CDR3 DNA reads TGTGCCAGCAGCTCCCCTAGGCAGTTTCATTCAGAGACCCAGTACTTC. This sequence encodes CASSSPRQFHSETQYF. The gene calls are TRBV11-2 and TRBJ2-5; D is unclear. Per germline, CDR1 SGHAT and CDR2 FQNNGV. V was trimmed by 4 bases and J by 4 bases, leaving 19 bases between them. The CDR3 consists of 16 residues.

The V gene is TRBV9, the J gene TRBJ2-2; 8 bases line up with TRBD1. The CDR3 runs 14 residues. V lost 10 bases, J lost 0 bases, and 5 bases stayed unmatched. Germline-derived CDR1 and CDR2 are SGDLS and YYNGEE. The CDR3 DNA reads TGTGCCTCCAGGACAGGGTCGAACACCGGGGAGCTGTTTTTT. It encodes CASRTGSNTGELFF.

The CDR3: CATSRTGGAEQYF. The CDR3 DNA follows: TGTGCCACCAGCAGGACAGGGGGCGCCGAGCAGTACTTC. This chain uses TRBV15 with TRBJ2-7; 10 positions match TRBD1. The CDR3 contains 13 residues. The ends lost 3 bases at V and 6 bases at J; junction bases unmatched: 2. The germline V gene has CDR1 LNHNV and CDR2 YYDKDF (reference sequence).

The chain carries TRBV3-1 (or the pseudogene TRBV3-2) and TRBJ1-5, with 7 bases matching TRBD1. Looked up from germline, CDR1 is LGHDT and CDR2 is YNNKEL (reference sequence). The CDR3 length is 13 residues. With V trimmed by 1 base and J by 7 bases, 1 base remained unmatched. CDR3 DNA: TGTGCCAGCAGCCAAGGGGGACAGCAGCCCCAGCATTTT. Its translation: CASSQGGQQPQHF.

The V gene is TRBV7-2, the J gene TRBJ2-2; D uncertain. V was cut by 5 bases and J by 1 base, with 8 bases left in between. The CDR3 extends over 14 amino acids. Germline CDR1 reads SGHTA; CDR2 reads FQGNSA. CDR3 nucleotide sequence: TGTGCCAGCAGCCCGTCCGGGAACACCGGGGAGCTGTTTTTT. Its translation: CASSPSGNTGELFF.

This chain links TRBV24-1 with TRBJ1-5; TRBD1 agrees at 8 bases. Germline CDR1 KGHDR, CDR2 SFDVKD. Trimming at V came to 5 bases and at J to 3 bases, leaving 8 bases not matched to a gene. The CDR3 spans 16 residues. The CDR3 sequence is CATSGGQTGANQPQHF. The CDR3 nucleotides are TGTGCCACCAGTGGGGGTCAGACAGGGGCCAATCAGCCCCAGCATTTT.

The rearrangement joins TRBV19 to TRBJ1-2; possibly TRBD1 for D (6 bases). This CDR3 has 13 residues. Germline V gene sequence: CDR1 LNHDA, CDR2 SQIVND (reference sequence). Deletions cut 1 base from V and 4 bases from J, with 7 bases between. CDR3: CASSIGDTYGYTF. The CDR3 bases are TGTGCCAGTAGTATAGGGGACACCTATGGCTACACCTTC.

The chain is built from TRBV6-5 and TRBJ1-6; TRBD1 matches at 7 bases. V shed 6 bases and J 8 bases; nucleotides not matched to a gene: 10. The CDR3 runs 15 residues. Per the germline V gene, CDR1 is MNHEY and CDR2 is SVGAGI. This CDR3 is CASRTPGQRDSPLHF. CDR3 bases: TGTGCCAGCAGAACTCCGGGACAGAGGGATTCACCCCTCCACTTT.

The gene calls are TRBV3-1 (or the pseudogene TRBV3-2) and TRBJ2-6, with D hard to call. This CDR3 has 17 residues. With 3 bases removed from V and 0 bases from J, the gap between germline ends came to 12 bases. In germline, CDR1 is LGHDT, CDR2 YNNKEL (reference sequence). The CDR3 loop is CASSHFHLTSGANVLTF. The DNA of the CDR3 is TGTGCCAGCAGCCATTTTCACCTAACCTCTGGGGCCAACGTCCTGACTTTC.

V gene TRBV3-1 (or the pseudogene TRBV3-2) combines with J gene TRBJ1-6, with D possibly TRBD1 on 5 matching bases. Germline CDR1 is LGHDT and CDR2 is YNNKEL (reference sequence). Deletions cut 1 base from V and 7 bases from J, with 11 bases between. This CDR3 comprises 15 residues. The CDR3: CASSQGAGPNSPLHF. In nucleotides, the CDR3 is TGTGCCAGCAGCCAAGGGGCAGGGCCCAATTCACCCCTCCACTTT.

This chain connects TRBV4-3 to TRBJ1-3; possible D gene TRBD1, 6 bases. Trimming took 0 bases from V and 0 from J, leaving 9 bases between them. From germline, CDR1 is LGHNA and CDR2 YSLEER. The CDR3 covers 16 residues. The CDR3 loop reads CASSQEGTISGNTIYF. The CDR3 nucleotides are TGCGCCAGCAGCCAAGAAGGGACAATCTCTGGAAACACCATATATTTT.

V and J are TRBV7-6 and TRBJ2-7; 13 nucleotides line up with TRBD2. CDR1 and CDR2 (germline): SGHVS, FNYEAQ. The CDR3 runs to 14 residues. J was trimmed by 6 bases and V by 6 bases; bases with no gene match: 5. CDR3 coding DNA: TGTGCCAGCAGTACGAGGACTAGCGGGAGCGAGCAGTACTTC. This codes for CASSTRTSGSEQYF. The full variable domain, in which reference TRBV7-6 and TRBJ2-7 provide the parts outside the CDR3, is GAGVSQSPRYKVTKRGQDVALRCDPISGHVSLYWYRQALGQGPEFLTYFNYEAQQDKSGLPNDRFSAERPEGSISTLTIQRTEQRDSAMYRCASSTRTSGSEQYFGPGTRLTVT.